The source of this T cell receptor beta chain is a study of T cell responses to AZD1222 COVID-19 vaccine. Overall study findings and caveats: Recipients of AZD1222 seropositive at baseline numbered only six or seven. Repertoires were obtained solely post-peak T cell response.

About this clone itself: The antigen remains unidentified.

TCRdb keeps only in-frame clones here, not all; method: immunoSEQ multiplex PCR. The sample has about 120,000 clones, about 90% seen once. The CDR3 runs 16 residues. V was trimmed by 1 base and J by 5 bases, leaving 15 bases between them. Germline CDR1 and CDR2: LGHNA and YSLEER. The gene calls are TRBV4-3 and TRBJ1-3, with D uncertain. This specimen consisted of peripheral blood, obtained on day 0 of AZD1222 vaccination. The receptor was derived from an adult in good health. The CDR3 region has the DNA TGCGCCAGCAGCCAAGTCCTCGCGGACGGACGAAACACCATATATTTT. Its translation is CASSQVLADGRNTIYF.